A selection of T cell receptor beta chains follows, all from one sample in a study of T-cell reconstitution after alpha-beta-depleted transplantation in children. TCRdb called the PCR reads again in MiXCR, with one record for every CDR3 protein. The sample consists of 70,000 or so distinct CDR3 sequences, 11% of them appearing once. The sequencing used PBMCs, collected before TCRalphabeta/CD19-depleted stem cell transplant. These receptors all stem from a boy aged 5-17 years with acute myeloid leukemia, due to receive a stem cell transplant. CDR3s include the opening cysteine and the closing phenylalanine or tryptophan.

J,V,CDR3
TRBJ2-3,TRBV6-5,CASSYERQGADTQYF
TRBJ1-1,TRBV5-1,CASSWEMNTEAFF
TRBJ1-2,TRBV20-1,CSARDGDRALNYGYTF
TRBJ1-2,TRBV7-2,CASSSTRWRPSNYGYTF
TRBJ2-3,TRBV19,CASSMVQGAPTDTQYF
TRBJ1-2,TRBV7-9,CASSTATANYGYTF
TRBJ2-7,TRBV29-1,CSAASPISPYYEQYF
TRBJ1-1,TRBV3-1,CASSQEGFIGDTEAFF
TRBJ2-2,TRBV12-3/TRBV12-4,CASSGQGSIGELFF
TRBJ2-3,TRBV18,CASSTTQGAGDTQYF
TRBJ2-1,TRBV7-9,CASSELTSGVNEQFF
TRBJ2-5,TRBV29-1,CSVRAGVGETQYF
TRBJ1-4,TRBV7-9,CASSPPGVNEKLFF
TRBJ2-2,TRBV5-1,CASSPILTGTGELFF
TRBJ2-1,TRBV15,CATSSRPRLQFF
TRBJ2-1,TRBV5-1,CASSFQRGGQDEQFF
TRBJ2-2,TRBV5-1,CASRKTGANTGELFF
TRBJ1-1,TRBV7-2,CASRTGIEAFF
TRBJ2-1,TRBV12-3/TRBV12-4,CASSTPPLASLYNEQFF
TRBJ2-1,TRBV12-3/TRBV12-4,CASSLAGGYAEQFF
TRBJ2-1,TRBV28,CATKFLLGDRDHNEQFF
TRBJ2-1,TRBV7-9,CASSRMLAGENNEQFF
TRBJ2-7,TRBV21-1,CASSKEVGGDEQYF
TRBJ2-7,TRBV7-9,CASSYREDPLEQYF
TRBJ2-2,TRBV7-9,CASSFIPQNTGELFF
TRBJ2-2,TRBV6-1,CATRTGIAGELFF
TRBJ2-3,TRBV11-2,CASSLEGTSGGPIDTQYF
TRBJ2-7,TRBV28,CASSLIPSGTRLEQYF
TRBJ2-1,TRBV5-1,CASSLQTGTGSIEQFF
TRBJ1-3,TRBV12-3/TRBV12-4,CASGDSGNTIYF
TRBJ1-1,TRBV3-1,CASSPDSMNTEAFF
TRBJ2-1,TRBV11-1,CASSLKQVSSGGRIYNEQFF
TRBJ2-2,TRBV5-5,CASSLDFGRGSAGELFF
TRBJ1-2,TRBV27,CASKGRTNYGYTF
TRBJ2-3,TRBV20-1,CSARGDTQYF
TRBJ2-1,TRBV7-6,CASSLAPGNEQFF
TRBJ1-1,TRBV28,CASSLVGAQGSNTEAFF
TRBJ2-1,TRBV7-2,CASSPVAGPRGEQFF
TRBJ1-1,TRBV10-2,CASSGQGNTEAFF
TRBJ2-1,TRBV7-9,CASSSADRGHYNEQFF
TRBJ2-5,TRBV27,CASSWGRQETQYF
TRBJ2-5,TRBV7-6,CASSFRPQETQYF
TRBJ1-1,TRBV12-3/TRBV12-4,CASSLAYGTEAFF
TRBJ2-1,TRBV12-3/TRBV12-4,CASSSGLAGLTNEQFF
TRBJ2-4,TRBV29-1,CSAGYLAKNIQYF
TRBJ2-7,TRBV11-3,CASSGRDRPYEQYF
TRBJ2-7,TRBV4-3,CASSQGLLAGGQYEQYF
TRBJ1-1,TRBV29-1,CSVWDTEAFF
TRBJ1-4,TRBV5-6,CASSLGTLTQDEKLFF
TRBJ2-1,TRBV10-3,CAIPVLAGSYNEQFF
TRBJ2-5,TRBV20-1,CSAPDAPGVTQYF
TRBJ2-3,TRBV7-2,CASSQLAGSATDTQYF